The clone carrying this TCR beta chain was seen many times. Each CDR3 protein gets one entry after TCRdb re-called the 5' RACE reads with MiXCR. The sample shows 550,000 to 700,000 distinct CDR3 sequences, around a tenth of them seen only once. This specimen comes from a study of identical twins. Germline values: CDR1 SGHAT, CDR2 FQNNGV. The length of the CDR3 is 15 residues. The V gene lost 1 base and the J gene lost 5 bases, with 12 bases spanning the gap. These data also featured in a second study, about yellow fever vaccine responses in identical twins.

This clonotype originated in a woman younger than 30 in good health. The V call is TRBV11-2, the J call TRBJ2-1; TRBD1 or TRBD2 may be the D gene (5 bases each). Sequenced: PBMCs. The CDR3 DNA reads TGTGCCAGCAGCTTAGCAGGGACCAAGAACAATGAGCAGTTCTTC. It is translated as CASSLAGTKNNEQFF.